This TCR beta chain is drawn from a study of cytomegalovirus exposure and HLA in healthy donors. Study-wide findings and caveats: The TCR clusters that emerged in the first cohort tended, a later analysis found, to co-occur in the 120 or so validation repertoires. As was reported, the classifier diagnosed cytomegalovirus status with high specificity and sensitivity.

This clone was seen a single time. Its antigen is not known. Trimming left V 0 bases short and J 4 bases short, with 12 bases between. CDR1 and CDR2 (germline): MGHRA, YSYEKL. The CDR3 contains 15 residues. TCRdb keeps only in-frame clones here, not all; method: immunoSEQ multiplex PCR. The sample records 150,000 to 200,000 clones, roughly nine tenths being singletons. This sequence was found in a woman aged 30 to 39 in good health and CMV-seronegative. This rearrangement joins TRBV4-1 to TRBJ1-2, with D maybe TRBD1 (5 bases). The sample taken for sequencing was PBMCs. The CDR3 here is CASSQESRVSYGYTF. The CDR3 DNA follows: TGCGCCAGCAGCCAAGAGAGCAGGGTATCCTATGGCTACACCTTC.